Listed below are T cell receptor beta chains from one sample, sequenced in a study of blood T cell repertoires in COVID-19. Some clones are missing from TCRdb's copy, which holds only in-frame ones; the method was immunoSEQ multiplex PCR. The sample has tens of thousands of clones, over 65% seen once. The sample comprised peripheral blood. The receptors originated from a woman in her 70s with acute or convalescent COVID-19. CDR3s include the opening cysteine and the closing phenylalanine or tryptophan. The D gene is left open where the match is weak.

CDR3 length: 13
D gene: TRBD1
V gene: TRBV19
CDR3 protein: CASSRGTVAEAFF

CDR3 length: 15
D gene: .
V gene: TRBV28
CDR3 protein: CASSLGWGMNTEAFF

CDR3 length: 11
D gene: .
V gene: TRBV2
CDR3 protein: CASSRPFEAFF

CDR3 length: 15
D gene: .
V gene: TRBV5-1
CDR3 protein: CASSVQGNPNYGYTF

CDR3 length: 14
D gene: .
V gene: TRBV3-1/TRBV3-2
CDR3 protein: CASSHSSLNTEAFF

CDR3 length: 13
D gene: .
V gene: TRBV5-1
CDR3 protein: CASSPLGGAPLHF

CDR3 length: 15
D gene: TRBD2
V gene: TRBV11-3
CDR3 protein: CASSLESGTGGEQFF

CDR3 length: 17
D gene: TRBD1
V gene: TRBV27
CDR3 protein: CASSLRAGGLAKNIQYF

CDR3 length: 14
D gene: .
V gene: TRBV6-5
CDR3 protein: CASSSRSSNEKLFF

CDR3 length: 14
D gene: .
V gene: TRBV7-2
CDR3 protein: CASSFNGGEQPQHF

CDR3 length: 13
D gene: TRBD1
V gene: TRBV5-1
CDR3 protein: CASSTDRDTEAFF

CDR3 length: 14
D gene: .
V gene: TRBV7-2
CDR3 protein: CASSLEAGTDTQYF

CDR3 length: 15
D gene: TRBD2
V gene: TRBV5-4
CDR3 protein: CASSIAGGVYNEQFF

CDR3 length: 18
D gene: TRBD1
V gene: TRBV20-1
CDR3 protein: CSASPQGEARVGYGGYTF

CDR3 length: 13
D gene: .
V gene: TRBV6-2/TRBV6-3
CDR3 protein: CASSYDSGYGYTF

CDR3 length: 14
D gene: TRBD2
V gene: TRBV20-1
CDR3 protein: CSASPGGIINEQFF

CDR3 length: 13
D gene: .
V gene: TRBV7-9
CDR3 protein: CASSPEGRQPQHF

CDR3 length: 14
D gene: .
V gene: TRBV7-9
CDR3 protein: CASTNPGLGEKLFF

CDR3 length: 15
D gene: .
V gene: TRBV28
CDR3 protein: CASSFQTVLNYGYTF

CDR3 length: 17
D gene: TRBD2
V gene: TRBV7-2
CDR3 protein: CASIVKREALTYNEQFF

CDR3 length: 14
D gene: .
V gene: TRBV7-9
CDR3 protein: CASSFGGSGNTIYF

CDR3 length: 15
D gene: TRBD2
V gene: TRBV19
CDR3 protein: CASTRGGLNTGELFF

CDR3 length: 12
D gene: .
V gene: TRBV28
CDR3 protein: CASTVNTGELFF

CDR3 length: 15
D gene: TRBD1
V gene: TRBV6-6
CDR3 protein: CASSYGTGASNEQFF

CDR3 length: 13
D gene: .
V gene: TRBV6-5
CDR3 protein: CASLEDSGNTIYF

CDR3 length: 18
D gene: TRBD1
V gene: TRBV6-2/TRBV6-3
CDR3 protein: CASSHETGTGRRADTQYF

CDR3 length: 17
D gene: TRBD1
V gene: TRBV28
CDR3 protein: CASSFPLGQGFGNTIYF

CDR3 length: 15
D gene: .
V gene: TRBV19
CDR3 protein: CATQNDLGGAKTQYF

CDR3 length: 16
D gene: TRBD1
V gene: TRBV4-2
CDR3 protein: CASSQDLDRGHETQYF

CDR3 length: 15
D gene: TRBD1
V gene: TRBV5-1
CDR3 protein: CASSPGTVYTDTQYF

CDR3 length: 17
D gene: TRBD2
V gene: TRBV18
CDR3 protein: CASSPGLRTRAADEQFF

CDR3 length: 14
D gene: .
V gene: TRBV6-1
CDR3 protein: CASSDNRLNTEAFF

CDR3 length: 19
D gene: TRBD2
V gene: TRBV10-3
CDR3 protein: CAISPGASGGKSSYNEQFF

CDR3 length: 16
D gene: TRBD1
V gene: TRBV24-1
CDR3 protein: CATRDAIGQAGKPQHF

CDR3 length: 15
D gene: .
V gene: TRBV4-1
CDR3 protein: CASSPTTGGSAEAFF

CDR3 length: 16
D gene: TRBD2
V gene: TRBV4-3
CDR3 protein: CASSDTGLAVYNEQFF

CDR3 length: 14
D gene: .
V gene: TRBV4-3
CDR3 protein: CASSQDDSSKGYTF

CDR3 length: 14
D gene: .
V gene: TRBV6-5
CDR3 protein: CASTSTGRNTEAFF

CDR3 length: 15
D gene: TRBD1
V gene: TRBV6-5
CDR3 protein: CASSSQARQGRGYTF

CDR3 length: 16
D gene: TRBD2
V gene: TRBV5-1
CDR3 protein: CASSSGLAGEVDTQYF

CDR3 length: 15
D gene: TRBD1
V gene: TRBV2
CDR3 protein: CASSAPVGQGRGYTF

CDR3 length: 15
D gene: TRBD1
V gene: TRBV18
CDR3 protein: CASSPGQESYETQYF

CDR3 length: 13
D gene: .
V gene: TRBV29-1
CDR3 protein: CSVEDYRGNEQFF

CDR3 length: 15
D gene: TRBD1
V gene: TRBV5-1
CDR3 protein: CASSLGDRQTNEQFF

CDR3 length: 12
D gene: .
V gene: TRBV2
CDR3 protein: CASSTDSTEAFF

CDR3 length: 18
D gene: TRBD2
V gene: TRBV6-4
CDR3 protein: CASSATAGRASSYNEQFF

CDR3 length: 17
D gene: TRBD1
V gene: TRBV20-1
CDR3 protein: CSASITRQGGNTGELFF

CDR3 length: 17
D gene: TRBD2
V gene: TRBV6-2/TRBV6-3
CDR3 protein: CASRPRLTSGETDTQYF

CDR3 length: 12
D gene: .
V gene: TRBV9
CDR3 protein: CASSVVGGRAFF

CDR3 length: 15
D gene: .
V gene: TRBV7-9
CDR3 protein: CASSLSTATNEKLFF

CDR3 length: 15
D gene: .
V gene: TRBV11-2
CDR3 protein: CASSLAPSSYNEQFF

CDR3 length: 15
D gene: .
V gene: TRBV19
CDR3 protein: CASSMQGDANYGYTF

CDR3 length: 13
D gene: .
V gene: TRBV2
CDR3 protein: CASRSGSGNTIYF